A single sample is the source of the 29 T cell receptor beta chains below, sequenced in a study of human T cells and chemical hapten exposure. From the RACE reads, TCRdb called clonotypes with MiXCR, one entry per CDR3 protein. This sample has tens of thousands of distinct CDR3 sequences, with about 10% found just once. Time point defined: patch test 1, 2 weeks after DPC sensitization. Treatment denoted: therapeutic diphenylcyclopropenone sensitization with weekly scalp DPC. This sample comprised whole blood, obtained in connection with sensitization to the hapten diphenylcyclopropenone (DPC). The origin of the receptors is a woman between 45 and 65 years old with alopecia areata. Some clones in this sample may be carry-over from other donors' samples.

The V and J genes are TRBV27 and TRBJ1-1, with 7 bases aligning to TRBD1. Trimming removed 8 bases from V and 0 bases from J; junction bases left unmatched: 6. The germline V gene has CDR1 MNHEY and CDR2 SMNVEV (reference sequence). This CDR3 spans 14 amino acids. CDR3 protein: CASRTGPMNTEAFF. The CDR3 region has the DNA TGTGCCAGCCGGACAGGTCCAATGAACACTGAAGCTTTCTTT.

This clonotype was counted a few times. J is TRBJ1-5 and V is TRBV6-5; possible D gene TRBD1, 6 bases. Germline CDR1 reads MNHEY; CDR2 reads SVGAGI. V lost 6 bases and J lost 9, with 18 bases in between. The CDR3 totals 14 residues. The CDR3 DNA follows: TGTGCCAGCAGCGTAACGGGGGCCCGTGGGCCCCAGCATTTT. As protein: CASSVTGARGPQHF.

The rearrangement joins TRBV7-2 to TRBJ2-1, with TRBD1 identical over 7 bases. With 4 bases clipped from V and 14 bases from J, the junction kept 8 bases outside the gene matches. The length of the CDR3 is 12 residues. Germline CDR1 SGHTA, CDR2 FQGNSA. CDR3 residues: CASSSDRSSEFF. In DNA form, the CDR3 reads TGTGCCAGCAGCTCGGACAGGTCCTCCGAGTTCTTC.

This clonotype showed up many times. CDR3 sequence reads: CASSDGAGGDYNEQFF. DNA of the CDR3: TGTGCCAGCAGTGACGGGGCGGGAGGGGACTACAATGAGCAGTTCTTC. This rearrangement joins TRBV6-4 to TRBJ2-1; TRBD2 matches at 9 bases. V was clipped by 2 bases and J by 3 bases; unmatched bases: 5. Germline V gene lookup returns CDR1 MRHNA and CDR2 SNTAGT. This CDR3 has 16 amino acids.

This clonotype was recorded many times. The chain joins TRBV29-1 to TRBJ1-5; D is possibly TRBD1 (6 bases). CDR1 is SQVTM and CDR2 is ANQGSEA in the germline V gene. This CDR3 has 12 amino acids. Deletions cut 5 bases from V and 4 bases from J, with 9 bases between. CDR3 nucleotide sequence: TGCAGCGTTTCAGGACAGAATCAGCCCCAGCATTTT. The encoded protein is CSVSGQNQPQHF.

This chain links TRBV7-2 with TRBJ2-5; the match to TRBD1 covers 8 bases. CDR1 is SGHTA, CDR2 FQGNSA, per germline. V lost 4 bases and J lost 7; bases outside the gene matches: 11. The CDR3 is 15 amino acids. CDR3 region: CASSSPGGFLGTQYF. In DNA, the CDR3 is TGTGCCAGCAGCTCCCCAGGGGGCTTCCTGGGGACCCAGTACTTC.

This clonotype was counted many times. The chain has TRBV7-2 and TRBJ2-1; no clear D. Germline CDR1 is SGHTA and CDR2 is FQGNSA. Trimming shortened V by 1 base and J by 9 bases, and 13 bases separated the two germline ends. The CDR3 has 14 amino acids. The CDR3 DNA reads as TGTGCCAGCAGCTTAGGTAGAAGCCCCGGTGAGCAGTTCTTC. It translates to CASSLGRSPGEQFF.

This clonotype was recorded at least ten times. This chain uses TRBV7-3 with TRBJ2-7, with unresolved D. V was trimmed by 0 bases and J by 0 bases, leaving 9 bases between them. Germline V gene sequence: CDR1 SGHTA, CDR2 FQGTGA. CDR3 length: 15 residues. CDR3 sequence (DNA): TGTGCCAGCAGCTTAACGTCTGCGAGCTCCTACGAGCAGTACTTC. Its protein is CASSLTSASSYEQYF. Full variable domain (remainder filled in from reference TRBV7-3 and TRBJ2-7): GAGVSQTPSNKVTEKGKYVELRCDPISGHTALYWYRQSLGQGPEFLIYFQGTGAADDSGLPNDRFFAVRPEGSVSTLKIQRTERGDSAVYLCASSLTSASSYEQYFGPGTRLTVT.

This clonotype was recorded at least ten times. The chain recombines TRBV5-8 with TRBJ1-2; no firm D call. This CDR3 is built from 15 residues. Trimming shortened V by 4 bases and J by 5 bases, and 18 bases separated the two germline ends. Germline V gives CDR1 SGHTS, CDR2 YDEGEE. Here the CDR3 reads CASSRRAAHLYGYTF. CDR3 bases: TGTGCCAGCAGCCGAAGGGCCGCACACCTTTATGGCTACACCTTC. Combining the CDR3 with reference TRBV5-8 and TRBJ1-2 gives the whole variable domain EAGVTQSPTHLIKTRGQQATLRCSPISGHTSVYWYQQALGLGLQFLLWYDEGEERNRGNFPPRFSGRQFPNYSSELNVNALELEDSALYLCASSRRAAHLYGYTFGSGTRLTVV.

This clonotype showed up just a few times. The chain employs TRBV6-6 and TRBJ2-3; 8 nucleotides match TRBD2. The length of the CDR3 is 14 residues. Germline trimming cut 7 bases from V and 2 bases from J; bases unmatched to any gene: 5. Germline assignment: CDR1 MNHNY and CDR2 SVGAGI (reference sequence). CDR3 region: CASTRGGNTDTQYF. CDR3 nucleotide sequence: TGTGCCAGCACCCGGGGGGGAAACACAGATACGCAGTATTTT.

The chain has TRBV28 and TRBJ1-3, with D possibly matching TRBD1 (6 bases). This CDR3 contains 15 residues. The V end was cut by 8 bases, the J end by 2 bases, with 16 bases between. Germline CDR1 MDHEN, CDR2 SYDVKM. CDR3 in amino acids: CASATWGATGNTIYF. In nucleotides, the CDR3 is TGTGCCAGCGCCACATGGGGGGCGACTGGAAACACCATATATTTT.

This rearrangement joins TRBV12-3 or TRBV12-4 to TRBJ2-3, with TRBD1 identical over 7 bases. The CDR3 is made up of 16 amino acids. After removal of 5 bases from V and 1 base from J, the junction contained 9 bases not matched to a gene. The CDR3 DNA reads TGTGCCAGCAGTAGCCGGCGACAGGGTCGCACAGATACGCAGTATTTT. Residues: CASSSRRQGRTDTQYF.

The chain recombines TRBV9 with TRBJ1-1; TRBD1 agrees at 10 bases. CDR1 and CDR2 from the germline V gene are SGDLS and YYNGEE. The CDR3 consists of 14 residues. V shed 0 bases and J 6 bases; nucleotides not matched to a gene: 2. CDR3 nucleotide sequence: TGTGCCAGCAGCGTAGGGGGACAGGGGCCTGAAGCTTTCTTT. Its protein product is CASSVGGQGPEAFF.

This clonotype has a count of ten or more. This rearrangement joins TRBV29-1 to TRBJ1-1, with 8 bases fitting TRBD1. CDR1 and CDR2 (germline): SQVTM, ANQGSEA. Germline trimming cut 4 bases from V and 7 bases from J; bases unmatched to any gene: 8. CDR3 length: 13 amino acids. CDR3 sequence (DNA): TGCAGCGTTGGGTTATCAGGGGGCCATGAAGCTTTCTTT. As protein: CSVGLSGGHEAFF. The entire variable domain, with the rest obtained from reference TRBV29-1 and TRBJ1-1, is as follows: SAVISQKPSRDICQRGTSLTIQCQVDSQVTMMFWYRQQPGQSLTLIATANQGSEATYESGFVIDKFPISRPNLTFSTLTVSNMSPEDSSIYLCSVGLSGGHEAFFGQGTRLTVV.

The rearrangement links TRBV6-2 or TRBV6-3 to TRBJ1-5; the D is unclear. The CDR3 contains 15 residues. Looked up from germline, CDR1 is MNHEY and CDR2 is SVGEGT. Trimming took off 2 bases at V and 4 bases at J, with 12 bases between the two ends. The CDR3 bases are TGTGCCAGCAGTTACCTCGCCCGGGGTAATCAGCCCCAGCATTTT. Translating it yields CASSYLARGNQPQHF.

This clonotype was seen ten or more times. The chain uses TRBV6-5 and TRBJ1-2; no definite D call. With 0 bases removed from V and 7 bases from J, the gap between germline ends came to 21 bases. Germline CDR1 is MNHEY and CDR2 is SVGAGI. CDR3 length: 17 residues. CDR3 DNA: TGTGCCAGCAGTTACTCGATGACTTCTGGGCCATCCGTTGGCTACACCTTC. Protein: CASSYSMTSGPSVGYTF.

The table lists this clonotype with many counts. The CDR3 here is CASSPGSNQPQHF. The CDR3 coding sequence is TGTGCCAGCTCACCGGGTAGCAATCAGCCCCAGCATTTT. The rearrangement joins TRBV18 to TRBJ1-5; D is uncertain. The CDR3 loop spans 13 amino acids. V was clipped by 3 bases and J by 0 bases, with 3 bases between them. The V gene's germline CDR1 is KGHSH and CDR2 LQKENI.

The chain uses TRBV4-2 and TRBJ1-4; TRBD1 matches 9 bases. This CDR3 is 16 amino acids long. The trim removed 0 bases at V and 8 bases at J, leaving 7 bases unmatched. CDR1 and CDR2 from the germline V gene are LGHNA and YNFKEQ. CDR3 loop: CASSQDHGTGQEKLFF. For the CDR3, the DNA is TGTGCCAGCAGCCAAGATCATGGGACAGGGCAGGAAAAACTGTTTTTT.

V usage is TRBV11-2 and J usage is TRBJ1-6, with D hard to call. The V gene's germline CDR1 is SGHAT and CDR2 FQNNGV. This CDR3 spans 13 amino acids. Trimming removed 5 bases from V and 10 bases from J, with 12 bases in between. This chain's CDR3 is CASSLTLGSPLHF. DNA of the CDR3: TGTGCCAGCAGCCTCACTTTGGGGTCACCCCTCCACTTT.

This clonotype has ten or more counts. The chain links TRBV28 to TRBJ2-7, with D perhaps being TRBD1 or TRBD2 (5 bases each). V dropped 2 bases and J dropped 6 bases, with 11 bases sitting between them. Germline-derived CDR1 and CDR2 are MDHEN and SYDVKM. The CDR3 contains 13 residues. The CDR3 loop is CASSLGGTLEQYF. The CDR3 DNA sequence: TGTGCCAGCAGTTTAGGGGGAACCCTCGAGCAGTACTTC.

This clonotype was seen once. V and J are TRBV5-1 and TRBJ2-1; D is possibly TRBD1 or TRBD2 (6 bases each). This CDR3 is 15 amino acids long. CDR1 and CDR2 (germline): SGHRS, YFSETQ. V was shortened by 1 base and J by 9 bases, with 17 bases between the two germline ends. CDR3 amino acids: CASSLSPGANGEQFF. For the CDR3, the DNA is TGCGCCAGCAGCTTGTCTCCGGGGGCCAACGGTGAGCAGTTCTTC.

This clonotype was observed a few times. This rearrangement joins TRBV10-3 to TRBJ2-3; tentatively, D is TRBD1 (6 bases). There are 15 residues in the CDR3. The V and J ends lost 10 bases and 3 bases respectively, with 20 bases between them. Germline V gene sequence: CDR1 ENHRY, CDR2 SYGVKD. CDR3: CATHHTGFRTDTQYF. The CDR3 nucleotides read TGTGCCACGCATCATACAGGGTTTCGTACAGATACGCAGTATTTT.

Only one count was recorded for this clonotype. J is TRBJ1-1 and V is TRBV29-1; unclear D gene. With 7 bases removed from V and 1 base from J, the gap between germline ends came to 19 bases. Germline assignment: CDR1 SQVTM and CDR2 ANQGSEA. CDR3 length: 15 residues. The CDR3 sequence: CSASRGSTQNTEAFF. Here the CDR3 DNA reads TGCAGCGCCTCTCGAGGATCAACGCAGAACACTGAAGCTTTCTTT.

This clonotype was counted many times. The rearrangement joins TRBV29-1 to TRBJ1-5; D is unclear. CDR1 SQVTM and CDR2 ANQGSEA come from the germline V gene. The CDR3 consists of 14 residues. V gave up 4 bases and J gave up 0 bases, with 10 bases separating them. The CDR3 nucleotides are TGCAGCGTTGCGGCCGGACCTAGCAATCAGCCCCAGCATTTT. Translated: CSVAAGPSNQPQHF.

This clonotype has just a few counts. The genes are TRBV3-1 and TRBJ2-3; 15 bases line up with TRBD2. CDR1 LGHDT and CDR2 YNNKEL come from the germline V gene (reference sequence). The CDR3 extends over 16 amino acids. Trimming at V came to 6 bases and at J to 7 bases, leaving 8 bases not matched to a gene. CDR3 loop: CASRSSGTSGGHTQYF. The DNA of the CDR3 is TGTGCCAGCAGATCGTCAGGGACTAGCGGGGGGCATACGCAGTATTTT.

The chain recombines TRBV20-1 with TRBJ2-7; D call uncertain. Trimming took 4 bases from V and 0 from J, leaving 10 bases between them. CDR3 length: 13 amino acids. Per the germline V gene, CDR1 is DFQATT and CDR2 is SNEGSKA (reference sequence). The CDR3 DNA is TGCAGTGCTAAGGGCCGGCTCTCCTACGAGCAGTACTTC. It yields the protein CSAKGRLSYEQYF.

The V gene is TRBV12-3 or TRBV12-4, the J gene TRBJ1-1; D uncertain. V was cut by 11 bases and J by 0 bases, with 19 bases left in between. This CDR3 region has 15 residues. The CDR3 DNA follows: TGTGCCGGCATCCGTAAGACTGGAATGAACACTGAAGCTTTCTTT. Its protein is CAGIRKTGMNTEAFF.

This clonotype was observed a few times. The CDR3: CATRLAGSSYEQYF. Here the CDR3 DNA reads TGTGCCACCAGACTAGCGGGTAGCTCCTACGAGCAGTACTTC. The chain joins TRBV10-3 to TRBJ2-7; 10 bases match TRBD2. The CDR3 is 14 amino acids. J gave up 0 bases and V 10 bases, and 6 bases lay outside the gene matches. Germline V lookup: CDR1 ENHRY, CDR2 SYGVKD.

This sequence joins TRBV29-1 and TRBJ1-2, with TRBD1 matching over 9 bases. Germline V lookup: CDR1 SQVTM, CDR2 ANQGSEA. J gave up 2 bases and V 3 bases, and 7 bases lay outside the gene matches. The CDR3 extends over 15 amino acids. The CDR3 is CSVERRDRENYGYTF. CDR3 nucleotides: TGCAGCGTTGAGCGCCGGGACAGGGAAAACTATGGCTACACCTTC. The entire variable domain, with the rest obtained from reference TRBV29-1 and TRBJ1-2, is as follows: SAVISQKPSRDICQRGTSLTIQCQVDSQVTMMFWYRQQPGQSLTLIATANQGSEATYESGFVIDKFPISRPNLTFSTLTVSNMSPEDSSIYLCSVERRDRENYGYTFGSGTRLTVV.